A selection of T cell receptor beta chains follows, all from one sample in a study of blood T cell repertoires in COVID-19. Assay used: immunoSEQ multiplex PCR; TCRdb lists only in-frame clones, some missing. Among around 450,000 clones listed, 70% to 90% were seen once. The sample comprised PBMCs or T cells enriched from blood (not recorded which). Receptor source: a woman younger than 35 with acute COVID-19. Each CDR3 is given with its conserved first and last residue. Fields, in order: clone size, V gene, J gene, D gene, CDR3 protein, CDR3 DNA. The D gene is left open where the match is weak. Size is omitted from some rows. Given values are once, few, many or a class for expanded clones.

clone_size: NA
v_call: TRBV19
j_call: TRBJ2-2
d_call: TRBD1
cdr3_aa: CASSILSGTGLPGELFF
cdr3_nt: TGTGCCAGTAGTATCTTGTCCGGGACAGGTCTCCCTGGGGAGCTGTTTTTT

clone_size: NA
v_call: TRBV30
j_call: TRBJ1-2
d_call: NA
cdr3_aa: CAWSGTNPDGGYTF
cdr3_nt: TGTGCCTGGAGTGGGACAAACCCTGATGGTGGCTACACCTTC

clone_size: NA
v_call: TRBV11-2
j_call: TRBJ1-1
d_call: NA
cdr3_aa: CASLPDLGRPPGTEAFF
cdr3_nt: TGTGCCAGCCTCCCGGATTTAGGGCGGCCCCCGGGGACTGAAGCTTTCTTT

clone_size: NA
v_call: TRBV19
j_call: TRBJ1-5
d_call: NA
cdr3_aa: CASSGRAGNNQPQHF
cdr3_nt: TGTGCCAGTAGTGGCCGGGCAGGGAACAATCAGCCCCAGCATTTT

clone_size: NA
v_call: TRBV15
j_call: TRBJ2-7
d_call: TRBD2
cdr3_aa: CATSRDRPGTSYEQYF
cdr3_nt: TGTGCCACCAGCAGAGATCGACCCGGGACTAGCTACGAGCAGTACTTC

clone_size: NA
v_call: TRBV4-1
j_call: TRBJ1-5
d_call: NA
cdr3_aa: CASSQVDRLNQPQHF
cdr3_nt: TGCGCCAGCAGCCAAGTCGACAGGCTCAATCAGCCCCAGCATTTT

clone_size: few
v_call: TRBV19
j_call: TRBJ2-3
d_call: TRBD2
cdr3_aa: CASSSRGLAGSTDTQYF
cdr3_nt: TGTGCCAGTAGTAGCCGGGGACTAGCGGGGAGCACAGATACGCAGTATTTT

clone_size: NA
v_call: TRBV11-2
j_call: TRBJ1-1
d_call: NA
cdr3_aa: CASSYGTGGGLENTEAFF
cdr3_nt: TGTGCCAGCAGTTATGGCACGGGAGGGGGGCTGGAGAACACTGAAGCTTTCTTT

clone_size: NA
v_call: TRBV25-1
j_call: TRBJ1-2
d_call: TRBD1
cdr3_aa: CASSSGTALFGYTF
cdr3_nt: TGTGCCAGCAGTTCCGGGACAGCACTATTTGGCTACACCTTC

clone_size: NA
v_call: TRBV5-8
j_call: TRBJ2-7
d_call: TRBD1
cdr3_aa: CASSLGQGVRSYEQYF
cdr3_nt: TGTGCCAGCAGCTTGGGACAGGGGGTTAGGTCCTACGAGCAGTACTTC

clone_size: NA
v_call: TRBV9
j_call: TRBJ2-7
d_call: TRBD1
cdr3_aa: CASSPGTGNREQYF
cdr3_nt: TGTGCCAGCAGCCCCGGGACAGGCAATAGGGAGCAGTACTTC

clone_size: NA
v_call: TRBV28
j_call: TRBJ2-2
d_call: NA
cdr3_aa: CARGWTANTGELFF
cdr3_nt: TGTGCCAGGGGCTGGACAGCGAACACCGGGGAGCTGTTTTTT

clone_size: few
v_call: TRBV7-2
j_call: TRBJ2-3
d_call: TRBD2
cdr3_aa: CASSLSGSRDTQYF
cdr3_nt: TGTGCCAGCAGTTTAAGCGGGAGTAGAGATACGCAGTATTTT

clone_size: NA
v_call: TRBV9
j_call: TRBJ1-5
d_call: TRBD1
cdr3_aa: CASSAGDRGILEPQHF
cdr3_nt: TGTGCCAGCAGCGCTGGGGACAGGGGAATTTTGGAGCCCCAGCATTTT

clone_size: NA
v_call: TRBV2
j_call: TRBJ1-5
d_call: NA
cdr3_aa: CASSGQSSQPQHF
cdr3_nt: TGTGCCAGCAGCGGACAGTCATCTCAGCCCCAGCATTTT

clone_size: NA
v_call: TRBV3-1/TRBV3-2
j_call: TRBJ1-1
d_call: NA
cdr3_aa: CASSPINGNTEAFF
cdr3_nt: TGTGCCAGCAGCCCAATAAACGGGAACACTGAAGCTTTCTTT

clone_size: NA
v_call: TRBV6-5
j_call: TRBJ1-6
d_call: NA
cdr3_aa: CASSRDRHYNSPLHF
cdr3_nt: TGTGCCAGCAGCCGAGACAGGCATTATAATTCACCCCTCCACTTT

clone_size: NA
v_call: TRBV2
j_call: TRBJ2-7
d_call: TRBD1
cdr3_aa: CASIETGVNEQYF
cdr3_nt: TGTGCCAGCATAGAGACAGGGGTTAACGAGCAGTACTTC

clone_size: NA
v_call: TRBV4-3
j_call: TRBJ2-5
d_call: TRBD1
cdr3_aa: CASSLYRGQQETQYF
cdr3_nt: TGCGCCAGCAGCCTTTACAGGGGGCAACAAGAGACCCAGTACTTC

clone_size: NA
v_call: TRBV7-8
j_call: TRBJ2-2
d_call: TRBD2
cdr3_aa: CASSSSGGAGELFF
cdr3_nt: TGTGCCAGCAGCTCTAGCGGGGGGGCCGGGGAGCTGTTTTTT

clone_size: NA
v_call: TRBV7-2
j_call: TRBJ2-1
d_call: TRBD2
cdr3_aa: CASRTSGGQYNEQFF
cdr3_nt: TGTGCCAGCAGGACTAGCGGGGGGCAATACAATGAGCAGTTCTTC

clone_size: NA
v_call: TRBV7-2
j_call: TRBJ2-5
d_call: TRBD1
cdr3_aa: CASSPTGQVIETQYF
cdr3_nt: TGTGCCAGCAGTCCGACGGGACAGGTTATAGAGACCCAGTACTTC

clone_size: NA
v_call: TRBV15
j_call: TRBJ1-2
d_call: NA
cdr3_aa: CATGAGLNYGYTF
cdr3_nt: TGTGCCACGGGAGCTGGCTTAAACTATGGCTACACCTTC

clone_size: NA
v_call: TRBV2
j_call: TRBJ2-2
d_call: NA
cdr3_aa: CASSETGVATGELFF
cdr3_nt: TGTGCCAGCAGTGAAACGGGGGTTGCCACCGGGGAGCTGTTTTTT

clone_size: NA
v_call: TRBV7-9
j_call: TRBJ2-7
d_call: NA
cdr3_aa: CASSFASDEQYF
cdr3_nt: TGTGCCAGCAGCTTCGCGTCGGACGAGCAGTACTTC

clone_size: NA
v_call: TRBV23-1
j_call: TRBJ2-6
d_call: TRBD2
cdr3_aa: CASSHGGEGCWCSGANVLTF
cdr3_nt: TGCGCCAGCAGTCATGGGGGGGAGGGATGCTGGTGCTCTGGGGCCAACGTCCTGACTTTC

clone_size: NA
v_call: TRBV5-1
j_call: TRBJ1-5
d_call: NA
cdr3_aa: CASSPDSYQPQHF
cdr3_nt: TGCGCCAGCAGCCCGGACAGCTATCAGCCCCAGCATTTT

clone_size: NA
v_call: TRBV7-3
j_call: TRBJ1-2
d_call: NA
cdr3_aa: CASSFSRGEGYGYTF
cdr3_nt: TGTGCCAGCAGCTTTTCCAGGGGCGAAGGCTATGGCTACACCTTC

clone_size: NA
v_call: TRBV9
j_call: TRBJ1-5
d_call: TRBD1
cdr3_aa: CASSVDRDYQPQHF
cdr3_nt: TGTGCCAGCAGCGTCGACAGGGACTATCAGCCCCAGCATTTT